This T cell receptor beta chain derives from a study of cytomegalovirus exposure and HLA in healthy donors. Study-wide results and caveats: A later analysis linked a missense variant in DCLRE1C to the trimming of TCR beta V and J genes. Apart from CMV serostatus, no immune exposure information was available.

About this clone itself: What it binds is unknown.

The PCR was carried out with 60 Vbeta primers and 13 Jbeta primers. The protocol was immunoSEQ multiplex PCR, while the TCRdb copy is restricted to in-frame clones and leaves out a portion. The repertoire holds around 180,000 clones, approximately 80% seen once, with 2.4% in the top ten. CDR1 is SGHVS and CDR2 is FQNEAQ in the germline V gene. The length of the CDR3 is 13 residues. Between the trimmed V and J ends, which lost 4 bases and 6 bases, there was a span of 11 bases. Healthy bone marrow donors made up the cohort. Sequences were obtained from PBMCs. V is TRBV7-8 and J is TRBJ2-3; D not certain. The source is a male donor in good health and CMV-seronegative. The CDR3 nucleotides are TGTGCCAGCAGCTCCCTTACCCAGGATACGCAGTATTTT. This encodes CASSSLTQDTQYF.